The 17 T cell receptor beta chains reported below all come from one sample, sequenced in a study of blood T cell repertoires in COVID-19. The repertoire was sequenced with immunoSEQ multiplex PCR; TCRdb's copy has only in-frame clones and lacks some. Of some 140,000 clones in the sample, 75% to 90% were seen once. Sequences were obtained from peripheral blood. These receptors all come from a human donor in a cohort sampled during active COVID-19.

The chain recombines TRBV30 with TRBJ1-5; 8 positions match TRBD1. Germline loops: CDR1 GTSNPN, CDR2 SVGIG (reference sequence). This CDR3 is 13 amino acids long. V shed 5 bases and J 6 bases; nucleotides not matched to a gene: 6. As DNA, the CDR3 is TGTGCCTGGGCCACAGGGGGTCTTCAGCCCCAGCATTTT. It encodes CAWATGGLQPQHF.

V gene TRBV6-5 combines with J gene TRBJ2-3; 14 positions agree with TRBD2. The CDR3 has 15 amino acids. Germline assignment: CDR1 MNHEY and CDR2 SVGAGI. V was clipped by 6 bases and J by 4 bases; unmatched bases: 3. The CDR3 loop reads CASRTSGRVADTQYF. In nucleotides, the CDR3 is TGTGCCAGCAGGACTAGCGGGAGGGTGGCAGATACGCAGTATTTT.

This rearrangement joins TRBV6-2 or TRBV6-3 to TRBJ2-4; TRBD1 matches at 9 bases. Germline values: CDR1 MNHEY, CDR2 SVGEGT. The CDR3 covers 13 residues. Germline trimming cut 8 bases from V and 5 bases from J; bases unmatched to any gene: 4. CDR3 sequence (DNA): TGTGCCAGCGGCCGGGACAGGGAAAACATTCAGTACTTC. Amino acids: CASGRDRENIQYF.

Note on this clone: In the same sample, other DNA sequences code for this CDR3. The chain has TRBV11-3 and TRBJ2-7, with D possibly being TRBD1 (5 bases). Germline loops: CDR1 SGHNT, CDR2 YENEEA. Trimming took off 0 bases at V and 4 bases at J, with 7 bases between the two ends. This CDR3 contains 13 residues. The CDR3 region is CASSLEGQYEQYV. CDR3 nucleotides: TGTGCCAGCAGCTTAGAGGGGCAATACGAGCAGTACGTC.

The chain employs TRBV9 and TRBJ2-1, with 8 bases matching TRBD2. Germline V lookup: CDR1 SGDLS, CDR2 YYNGEE. Trimming removed 4 bases from V and 6 bases from J; junction bases left unmatched: 6. The CDR3 sequence is 14 residues long. CDR3 in amino acids: CASSPRTSINEQFF. The CDR3 DNA reads TGTGCCAGCAGCCCCCGGACTAGCATCAATGAGCAGTTCTTC.

J is TRBJ2-2 and V is TRBV9, with 8 bases identical to TRBD1. V lost 3 bases, J lost 1 base, and 2 bases stayed unmatched. This CDR3 spans 15 amino acids. Germline V CDR1 and CDR2: SGDLS, YYNGEE. The CDR3 reads CASSATGGNTGELFF. The CDR3 DNA sequence: TGTGCCAGCAGCGCTACAGGGGGGAACACCGGGGAGCTGTTTTTT.

In DNA form, the CDR3 reads TGTGCCTGGGGGGGGACAGGGGCTATACAAGAGACCCAGTACTTC. This gives the protein CAWGGTGAIQETQYF. V is TRBV30 and J is TRBJ2-5; 10 bases fit TRBD1. Unmatched junction bases numbered 8, after V lost 5 bases and J lost 2 bases. The CDR3 sequence is 15 residues long. Germline CDR1 and CDR2: GTSNPN and SVGIG (reference sequence).

CDR3 bases: TGTGCCAGCAGCTCGGGACTAGCGGGAAGGGAGACCCAGTACTTC. Its protein product is CASSSGLAGRETQYF. The rearrangement uses TRBV11-2 and TRBJ2-5; 13 bases line up with TRBD2. CDR1 is SGHAT and CDR2 is FQNNGV in the germline V gene. This CDR3 contains 15 residues. V lost 4 bases and J lost 5; bases outside the gene matches: 4.

The rearrangement joins TRBV2 to TRBJ2-3; 12 nucleotides agree with TRBD2. Trimming took 5 bases from V and 1 from J; bases not matched to a gene: 1. Per the germline V gene, CDR1 is SNHLY and CDR2 is FYNNEI. The CDR3 extends over 15 amino acids. The chain's CDR3 is CASSRLAGGTDTQYF. In DNA, the CDR3 is TGTGCCAGCAGTCGACTAGCGGGGGGCACAGATACGCAGTATTTT.

This clone was detected a few times. The chain combines TRBV14 with TRBJ2-5; D perhaps matches TRBD2 (5 bases). The germline V gene encodes CDR1 SGHDN and CDR2 FVKESK. This CDR3 is built from 16 residues. Trimming stripped 5 bases from V and 2 bases from J, with 18 bases between. This CDR3 reads CASSNGKRGRQETQYF. For the CDR3, the DNA is TGTGCCAGCAGCAACGGGAAACGAGGCAGACAAGAGACCCAGTACTTC.

The V gene is TRBV7-6, the J gene TRBJ1-6, with D hard to call. V lost 3 bases, J lost 7 bases, and 13 bases lay in between. The germline V gene has CDR1 SGHVS and CDR2 FNYEAQ. This CDR3 has 15 amino acids. CDR3 bases: TGTGCCAGCAGCTTTGAGCCGGGGTCGAATTCACCCCTCCACTTT. Protein sequence: CASSFEPGSNSPLHF.

Concerning this clone itself: Relative to the germline gene, one junction end is altered; a read error may explain this. The chain joins TRBV11-2 to TRBJ2-7, with D possibly matching TRBD1 (6 bases). The CDR3 spans 14 residues. Germline lookup yields CDR1 SGHAT and CDR2 FQNNGV. The CDR3 sequence: CASSLLMDPGHIVF. The CDR3 DNA reads as TGTGCCAGCAGCTTACTGATGGATCCGGGACACATAGTCTTC.

This chain links TRBV5-1 with TRBJ1-3; 12 nucleotides align to TRBD1. The length of the CDR3 is 15 residues. The germline gives CDR1 SGHRS, CDR2 YFSETQ. Germline trimming cut 4 bases from V and 6 bases from J; bases unmatched to any gene: 5. The CDR3 DNA reads as TGCGCCAGCAGCGAAGGGACAGGGGGCCTAAACACCATATATTTT. As protein: CASSEGTGGLNTIYF.

For the CDR3, the DNA is TGTGCCAGCAGCGCTCCGGGACAGTTGAACACTGAAGCTTTCTTT. It encodes CASSAPGQLNTEAFF. The V gene is TRBV7-8, the J gene TRBJ1-1; 7 bases match TRBD1. Germline-derived CDR1 and CDR2 are SGHVS and FQNEAQ. The CDR3 covers 15 residues. The trim removed 5 bases at V and 0 bases at J, leaving 6 bases unmatched.

The V gene is TRBV7-3, the J gene TRBJ1-1; D is unclear. The V gene lost 6 bases and the J gene lost 1 base, with 9 bases spanning the gap. This CDR3 is built from 13 residues. Germline V gives CDR1 SGHTA, CDR2 FQGTGA. The chain's CDR3 is CASRLRGNTEAFF. DNA of the CDR3: TGTGCCAGCAGATTACGGGGGAACACTGAAGCTTTCTTT.

The gene calls are TRBV27 and TRBJ2-3, with a weak D call TRBD2 (5 bases). This CDR3 has 12 amino acids. V gave up 5 bases and J gave up 10 bases, with 13 bases separating them. The germline V gene encodes CDR1 MNHEY and CDR2 SMNVEV (reference sequence). This CDR3 is CASSAGTGAQYF. For the CDR3, the DNA is TGTGCCAGCAGTGCGGGTACGGGTGCGCAGTATTTT.

This clone was picked up one time. The rearrangement joins TRBV27 to TRBJ1-2; 7 bases align to TRBD1. CDR1 MNHEY and CDR2 SMNVEV come from the germline V gene (reference sequence). The CDR3 has 13 amino acids. Trimming cost V 5 bases and J 4 bases; bases outside gene matches: 4. The CDR3 region is CASSPGQIYGYTF. The CDR3 coding sequence is TGTGCCAGCAGTCCGGGACAGATCTATGGCTACACCTTC.